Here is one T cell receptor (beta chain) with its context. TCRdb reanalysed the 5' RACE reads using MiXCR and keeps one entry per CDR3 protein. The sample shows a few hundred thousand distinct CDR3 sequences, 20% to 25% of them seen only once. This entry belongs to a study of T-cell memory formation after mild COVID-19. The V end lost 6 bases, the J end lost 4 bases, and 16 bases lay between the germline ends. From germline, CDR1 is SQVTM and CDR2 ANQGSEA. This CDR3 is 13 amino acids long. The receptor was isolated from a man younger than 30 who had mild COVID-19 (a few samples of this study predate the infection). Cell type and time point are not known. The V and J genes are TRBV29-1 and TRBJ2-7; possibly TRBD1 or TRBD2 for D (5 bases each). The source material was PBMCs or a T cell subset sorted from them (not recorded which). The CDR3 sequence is CSVYRDGNYEQYF. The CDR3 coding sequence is TGCAGCGTGTACCGGGACGGAAATTACGAGCAGTACTTC.